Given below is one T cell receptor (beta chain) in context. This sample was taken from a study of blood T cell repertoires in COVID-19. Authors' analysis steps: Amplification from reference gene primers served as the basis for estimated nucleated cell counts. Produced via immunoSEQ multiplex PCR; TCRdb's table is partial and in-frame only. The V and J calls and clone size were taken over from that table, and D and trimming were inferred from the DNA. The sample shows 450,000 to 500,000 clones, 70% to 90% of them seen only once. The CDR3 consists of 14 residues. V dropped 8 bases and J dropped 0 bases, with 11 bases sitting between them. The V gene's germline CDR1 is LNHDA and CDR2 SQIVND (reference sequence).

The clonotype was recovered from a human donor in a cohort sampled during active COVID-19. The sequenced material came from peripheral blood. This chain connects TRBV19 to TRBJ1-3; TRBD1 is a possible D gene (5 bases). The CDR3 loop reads CASRAGFSGNTIYF. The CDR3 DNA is TGTGCCAGTCGAGCAGGGTTCTCTGGAAACACCATATATTTT.